This entry features one T cell receptor (beta chain) sequence. Its antigen is not known. This entry comes from a study of T cells expressing NK-cell markers. Overall study context: CD3+CD56+NKG2C+, CD3+CD56+NKG2C- and CD3+CD56-NKG2C+ T cells, once sorted, supplied the TCR beta repertoires.

Whole-study findings and limits: Of the CD8+ T cell pool in 6 or 7 donors, roughly 1.0-8% was accounted for by dominant NKG2C+ clonotypes.

What made the TCR beta cDNA was 5'RACE template switching with UMIs. With the 5' RACE reads reprocessed, TCRdb shows one record per CDR3 protein and no DNA. The repertoire table contains 300,000 or so distinct CDR3 sequences. This receptor was obtained from a woman between 18 and 69 years old in good health. What was sequenced was blood T cells: a sorted CD56 or NKG2C T cell subset, CD4+ or CD8+ T cells, or bulk PBMC T cells (not recorded which).

CDR3 residues: CASSLGLAATEGEQFF. The chain links TRBV5-1 to TRBJ2-1; TCRdb proposes TRBD2, but this gene call is untestable without DNA. The CDR3 contains 16 residues. The germline gives CDR1 SGHRS, CDR2 YFSETQ.